One and the same sample provided the 2 T cell receptor beta chains below, sequenced in a study of T cells after yellow fever vaccination. TCRdb reanalysed the 5' RACE reads using MiXCR and keeps one entry per CDR3 protein. The sample lists 200,000 to 300,000 distinct CDR3 sequences; roughly 6.8% were seen once. The sample here was CD4+ T cells sorted from PBMCs, taken on the day of the yellow fever booster vaccination. These receptors came from a man aged 30 to 45 who received the YFV17D yellow fever vaccine.

The V and J genes are TRBV28 and TRBJ2-2; 8 positions match TRBD2. J lost 4 bases, V lost 11 bases, and 12 bases had no gene match. The CDR3 length is 15 residues. Per the germline V gene, CDR1 is MDHEN and CDR2 is SYDVKM. The chain's CDR3 is CACVSGSIGTGELFF. CDR3 bases: TGTGCCTGCGTCAGCGGGAGTATAGGCACCGGGGAGCTGTTTTTT.

This clonotype has a handful of counts. This chain uses TRBV6-1 with TRBJ1-5; 7 positions match TRBD1. Trimming cost V 10 bases and J 9 bases; bases outside gene matches: 15. Germline lookup yields CDR1 MNHNS and CDR2 SASEGT. The CDR3 contains 14 residues. The chain's CDR3 is CATQEQGVLGPQHF. The DNA of the CDR3 is TGTGCCACCCAGGAGCAGGGGGTCCTCGGGCCCCAGCATTTT.